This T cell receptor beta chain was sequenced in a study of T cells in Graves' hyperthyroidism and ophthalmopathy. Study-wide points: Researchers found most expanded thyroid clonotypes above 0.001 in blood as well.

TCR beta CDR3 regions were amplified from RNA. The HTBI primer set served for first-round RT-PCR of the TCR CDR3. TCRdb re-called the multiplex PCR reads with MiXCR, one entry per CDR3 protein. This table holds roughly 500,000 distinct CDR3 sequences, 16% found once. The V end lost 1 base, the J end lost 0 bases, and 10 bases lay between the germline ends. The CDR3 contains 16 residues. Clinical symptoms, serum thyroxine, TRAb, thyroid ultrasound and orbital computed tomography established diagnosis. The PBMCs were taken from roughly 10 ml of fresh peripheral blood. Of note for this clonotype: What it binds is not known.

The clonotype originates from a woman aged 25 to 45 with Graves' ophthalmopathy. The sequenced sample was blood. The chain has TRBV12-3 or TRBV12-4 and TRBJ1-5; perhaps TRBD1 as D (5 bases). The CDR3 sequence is CASSLGGGNSNQPQHF. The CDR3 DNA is TGTGCCAGCAGTTTAGGGGGGGGGAATAGCAATCAGCCCCAGCATTTT.